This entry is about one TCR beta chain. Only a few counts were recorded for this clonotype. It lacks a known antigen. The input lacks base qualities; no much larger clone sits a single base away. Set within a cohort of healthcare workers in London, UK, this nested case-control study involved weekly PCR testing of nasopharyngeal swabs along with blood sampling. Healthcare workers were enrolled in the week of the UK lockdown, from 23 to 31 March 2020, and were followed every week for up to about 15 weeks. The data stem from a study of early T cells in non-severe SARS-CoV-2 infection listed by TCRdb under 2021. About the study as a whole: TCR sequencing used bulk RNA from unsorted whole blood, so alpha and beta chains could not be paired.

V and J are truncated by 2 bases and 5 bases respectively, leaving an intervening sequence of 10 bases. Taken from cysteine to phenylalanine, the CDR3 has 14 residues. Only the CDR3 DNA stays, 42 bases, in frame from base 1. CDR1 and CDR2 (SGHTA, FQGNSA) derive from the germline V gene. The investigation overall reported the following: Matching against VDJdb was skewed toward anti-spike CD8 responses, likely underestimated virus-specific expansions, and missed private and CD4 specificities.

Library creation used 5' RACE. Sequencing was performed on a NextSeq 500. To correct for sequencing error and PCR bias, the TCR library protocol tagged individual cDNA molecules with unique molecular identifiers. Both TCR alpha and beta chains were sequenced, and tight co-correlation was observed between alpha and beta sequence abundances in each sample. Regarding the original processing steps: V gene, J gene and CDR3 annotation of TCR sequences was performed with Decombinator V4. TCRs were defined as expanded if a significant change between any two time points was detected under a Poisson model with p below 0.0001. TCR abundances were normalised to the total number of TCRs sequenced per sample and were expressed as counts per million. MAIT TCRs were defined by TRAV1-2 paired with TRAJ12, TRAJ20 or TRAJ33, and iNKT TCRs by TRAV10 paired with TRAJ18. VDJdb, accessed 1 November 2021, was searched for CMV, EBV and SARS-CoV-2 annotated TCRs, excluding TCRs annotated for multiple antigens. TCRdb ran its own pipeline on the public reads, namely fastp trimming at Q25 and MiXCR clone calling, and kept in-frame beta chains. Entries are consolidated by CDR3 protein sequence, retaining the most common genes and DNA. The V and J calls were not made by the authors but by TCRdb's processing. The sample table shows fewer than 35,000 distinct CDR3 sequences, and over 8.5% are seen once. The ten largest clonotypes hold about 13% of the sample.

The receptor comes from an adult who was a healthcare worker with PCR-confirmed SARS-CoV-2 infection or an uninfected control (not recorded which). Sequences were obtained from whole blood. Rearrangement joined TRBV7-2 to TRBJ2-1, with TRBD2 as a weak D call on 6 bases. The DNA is TGTGCCAGCAGCTTACAGGAGGGTGACAATGAGCAGTTCTTC. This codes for CASSLQEGDNEQFF. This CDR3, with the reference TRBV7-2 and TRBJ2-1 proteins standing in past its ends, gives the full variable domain GAGVSQSPSNKVTEKGKDVELRCDPISGHTALYWYRQSLGQGLEFLIYFQGNSAPDKSGLPSDRFSAERTGGSVSTLTIQRTQQEDSAVYLCASSLQEGDNEQFFGPGTRLTVL.